The 4 T cell receptor beta chains below all came from one sample that was sequenced in a study of immune evolution from preneoplasia to lung adenocarcinoma. Clones were sequenced by immunoSEQ multiplex PCR, and TCRdb holds only the in-frame ones, with some missing. The top ten clones hold 2% to 3% of a sample with over 3,500 clones, about 91% of them seen once. Input material: FFPE lung adenocarcinoma in situ tissue. These receptors were collected from a person aged 60 to 80 with lung adenocarcinoma.

This sequence joins TRBV6-5 and TRBJ1-5; 7 bases line up with TRBD1. From germline, CDR1 is MNHEY and CDR2 SVGAGI. This CDR3 has 15 residues. The junction had 9 bases not matched to a gene; V was cut back by 4 bases and J by 6 bases. CDR3 loop: CASSLQGPGFQPQHF. CDR3 sequence (DNA): TGTGCCAGCAGTTTACAGGGGCCGGGGTTTCAGCCCCAGCATTTT.

CDR3 residues: CASSQHWADQYF. CDR3 nucleotides: TGTGCCAGCAGCCAACACTGGGCGGATCAGTACTTC. The V gene is TRBV11-2, the J gene TRBJ2-7; D remains ambiguous. This CDR3 has 12 residues. Trimming removed 5 bases from V and 10 bases from J, with 15 bases in between. Germline loops: CDR1 SGHAT, CDR2 FQNNGV.

The gene calls are TRBV15 and TRBJ2-3; D uncertain. The CDR3 length is 13 residues. With 3 bases removed from V and 5 bases from J, the gap between germline ends came to 9 bases. CDR1 is LNHNV and CDR2 is YYDKDF in the germline V gene (reference sequence). DNA for the CDR3: TGTGCCACCAGCAGGGACCTGGGAGATACGCAGTATTTT. Translated, it gives CATSRDLGDTQYF.

This clone was observed a handful of times. This chain uses TRBV29-1 with TRBJ2-5; maybe TRBD2 (6 bases). Germline CDR1 is SQVTM and CDR2 is ANQGSEA. CDR3 length equals 12 residues. V lost 7 bases, J lost 6 bases, and 15 bases lay in between. CDR3 sequence (DNA): TGCAGCGGCTCCGGGAGTTCGAAGACCCAGTACTTC. It codes for CSGSGSSKTQYF.